This T cell receptor beta chain was retrieved from a study of blood T cell repertoires in COVID-19. The CDR3 contains 15 residues. The germline CDR1 and CDR2 sequences are SNHLY and FYNNEI. V was cut by 1 base and J by 0 bases, with 7 bases left in between. How the authors handled the data: Estimates of nucleated cell counts were drawn from the amplification of reference gene primers. Here immunoSEQ multiplex PCR was the method, and the copy in TCRdb shows in-frame clones only, minus some. The V and J calls and the clone size are those of that table, but D and trimming were determined from the DNA. The data contain 200,000 to 250,000 clones, about 80% of them singletons.

The chain has TRBV2 and TRBJ1-3; tentatively, D is TRBD1 (6 bases). The TCR comes from a man in his 60s who had recovered from COVID-19. The material sequenced was PBMCs or T cells enriched from blood (not recorded which). CDR3: CASSEEGGSGNTIYF. CDR3 DNA: TGTGCCAGCAGTGAAGAAGGGGGCTCTGGAAACACCATATATTTT.